The source of this T cell receptor beta chain is a study of T-cell reconstitution after alpha-beta-depleted transplantation in children (dated by TCRdb to 2016 to 2017). In the study overall: T-cell immune reconstitution after TCRalphabeta/CD19-depleted allogeneic hematopoietic cell transplantation in children was quantitatively tracked in the study by means of TCR repertoire profiling.

This clonotype came up a few times. Its antigen has not been determined. No base quality information exists; no much larger clone differs at one position. Study-wide conclusions, independent of this receptor: The apparently early alphabetaT-cell count recovery about two months after transplant was reportedly dependent on only several hundred rapidly expanded clones derived from non-depleted graft cells. The high TCRbeta diversity at day 60 in some patients was ascribed to recipient T cells and intrathymic progenitors that had survived conditioning. Over subsequent months, a decline in hyperexpanded clone frequencies was noted, and after one year, T-cell counts and TCRbeta diversity were mostly ascribed to newly produced T cells.

Libraries were constructed by PCR. Data came from an Illumina HiSeq 2500. Molecular barcoding was employed in the preparation of TCR libraries, with unique molecular identifiers being used to normalize TCRbeta repertoire quantification. In-frame beta chains were kept once TCRdb had trimmed the public reads at Q25 with fastp and called clones with MiXCR. Each CDR3 protein gets just one entry, which takes the most common genes and DNA from the rows behind it. The sample data list 84,000 or so distinct CDR3 sequences, and less than 20% of these were observed just once. Around 20% of the sample is taken by the ten largest. Reading the germline V gene gives CDR1 SGHDN and CDR2 FVKESK. Inclusive of the bounding cysteine and phenylalanine, the CDR3 is 14 residues long. The entry retains the CDR3 DNA only, 42 bases that are in frame from base 1. V is shortened by 4 bases, J by 1 base, and the region joining them spans 8 bases.

In light of the paper, this sample's treatment or condition label describes: allogeneic hematopoietic cell transplantation with graft depleted of TCRalphabeta T cells and CD19 B cells. The transplant recipients were children given TCRalphabeta/CD19-depleted allogeneic hematopoietic cell grafts. The specimen comprised PBMCs, mostly from graft donor cells, sampled 180 days after TCRalphabeta/CD19-depleted stem cell transplant. The chain uses TRBV14 and TRBJ2-1; TRBD2 could be the D gene, as 5 bases match. This TCR was recovered from a male patient between 2 and 15 years old who had a stem cell transplant for acute lymphoblastic leukemia, so the T cells may come from the graft donor. The nucleotides read TGTGCCAGCAGCCGCGGAGGTTCCTACAATGAGCAGTTCTTC. It is translated as CASSRGGSYNEQFF.